This T cell receptor (beta chain) was sequenced in a study of blood T cell repertoires in COVID-19. Study-wide context: T cells, B-cell-depleted T cells, or PBMCs supplied cDNA or gDNA.

Participants' own reports of clinical history determined their cohort assignment. This CDR3 region has 16 residues. V dropped 4 bases and J dropped 9; count of bases not matched to a gene: 13. The germline V gene has CDR1 MNHEY and CDR2 SVGAGI. Per the original methods: Estimates of nucleated cell counts were drawn from the amplification of reference gene primers. This table comes from immunoSEQ multiplex PCR, and its TCRdb copy is limited to in-frame clones, with some not included. V and J calls and clone size are as listed in that table; D and trimming were resolved from the DNA. The sample shows fewer than 300,000 clones, approximately 90% of them seen only once.

The rearrangement uses TRBV6-5 and TRBJ2-1; 9 bases are shared with TRBD1. The clonotype comes from a woman aged 40 to 50 with acute COVID-19. The sequencing sample was made of PBMCs or T cells enriched from blood (not recorded which). The CDR3 sequence: CASSSTGTGLRGEQFF. DNA for the CDR3: TGTGCCAGCAGTTCCACCGGGACAGGGCTACGGGGTGAGCAGTTCTTC.